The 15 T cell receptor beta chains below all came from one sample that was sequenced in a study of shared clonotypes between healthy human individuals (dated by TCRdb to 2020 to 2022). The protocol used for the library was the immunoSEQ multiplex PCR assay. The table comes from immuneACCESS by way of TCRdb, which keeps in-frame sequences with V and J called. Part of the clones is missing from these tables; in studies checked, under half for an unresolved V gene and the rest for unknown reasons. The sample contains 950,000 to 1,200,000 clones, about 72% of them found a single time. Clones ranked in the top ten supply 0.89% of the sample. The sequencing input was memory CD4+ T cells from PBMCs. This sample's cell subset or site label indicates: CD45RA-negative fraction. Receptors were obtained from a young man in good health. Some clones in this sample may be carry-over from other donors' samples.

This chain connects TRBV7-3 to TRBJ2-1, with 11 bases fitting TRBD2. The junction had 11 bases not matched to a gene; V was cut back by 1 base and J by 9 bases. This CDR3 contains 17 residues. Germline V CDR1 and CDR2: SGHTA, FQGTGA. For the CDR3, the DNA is TGTGCCAGCAGCTTAATCGGCACTAGCGGGAGTAGGACTGAGCAGTTCTTC. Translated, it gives CASSLIGTSGSRTEQFF.

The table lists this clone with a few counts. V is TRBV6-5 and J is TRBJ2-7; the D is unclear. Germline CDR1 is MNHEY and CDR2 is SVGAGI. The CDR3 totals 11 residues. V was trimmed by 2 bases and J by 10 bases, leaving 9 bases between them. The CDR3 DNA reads TGTGCCAGCAGTTACGGGGATCGCCAGTACTTC. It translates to CASSYGDRQYF.

The CDR3 DNA sequence: TGCGCCAGCAGTGCCCGGCAGGGGACTGAAGCTTTCTTT. Translating gives CASSARQGTEAFF. The chain couples TRBV10-1 to TRBJ1-1; a possible D gene is TRBD1 (6 bases). V lost 4 bases and J 5 bases, leaving 11 bases between the germline ends. CDR1 and CDR2 (germline): WNHNN, SYGVQD (reference sequence). The CDR3 loop spans 13 amino acids.

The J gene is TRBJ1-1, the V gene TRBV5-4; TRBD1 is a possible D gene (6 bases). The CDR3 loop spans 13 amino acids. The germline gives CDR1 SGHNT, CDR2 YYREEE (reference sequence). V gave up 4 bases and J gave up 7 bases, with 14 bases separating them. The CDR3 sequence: CASSRGAGVEAFF. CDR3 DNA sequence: TGTGCCAGCAGCCGGGGGGCAGGGGTTGAAGCTTTCTTT.

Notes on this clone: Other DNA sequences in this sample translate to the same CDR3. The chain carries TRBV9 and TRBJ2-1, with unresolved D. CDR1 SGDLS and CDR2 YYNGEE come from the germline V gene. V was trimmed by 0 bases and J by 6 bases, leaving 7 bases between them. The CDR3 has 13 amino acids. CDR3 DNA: TGTGCCAGCAGCGTAGGTCGGTTCAATGAGCAGTTCTTC. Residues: CASSVGRFNEQFF.

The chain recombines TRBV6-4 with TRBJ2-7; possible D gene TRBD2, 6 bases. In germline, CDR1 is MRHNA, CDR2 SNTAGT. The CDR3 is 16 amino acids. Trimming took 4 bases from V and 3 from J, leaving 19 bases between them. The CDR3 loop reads CASSALRVLAIYEQYF. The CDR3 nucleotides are TGTGCCAGCAGTGCCCTCCGTGTTCTAGCGATCTACGAGCAGTACTTC.

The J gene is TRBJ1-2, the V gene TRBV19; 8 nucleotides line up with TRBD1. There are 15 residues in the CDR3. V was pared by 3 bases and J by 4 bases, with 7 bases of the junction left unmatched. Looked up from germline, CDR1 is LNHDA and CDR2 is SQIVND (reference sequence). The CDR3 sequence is CASSISRDRLYGYTF. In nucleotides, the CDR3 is TGTGCCAGTAGTATTTCCCGGGACAGGCTCTATGGCTACACCTTC.

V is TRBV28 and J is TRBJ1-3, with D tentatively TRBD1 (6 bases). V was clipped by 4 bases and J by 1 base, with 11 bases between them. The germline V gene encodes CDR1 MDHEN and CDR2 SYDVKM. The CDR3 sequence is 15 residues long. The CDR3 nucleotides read TGTGCCAGCAGTTCTGGACAGTATTCTGGAAACACCATATATTTT. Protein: CASSSGQYSGNTIYF.

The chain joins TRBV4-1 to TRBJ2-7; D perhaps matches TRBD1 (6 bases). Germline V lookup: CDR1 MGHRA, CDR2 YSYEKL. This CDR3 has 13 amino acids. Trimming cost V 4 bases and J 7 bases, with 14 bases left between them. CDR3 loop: CASSPRQEWEQYF. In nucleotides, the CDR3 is TGCGCCAGCAGCCCCCGACAGGAGTGGGAGCAGTACTTC.

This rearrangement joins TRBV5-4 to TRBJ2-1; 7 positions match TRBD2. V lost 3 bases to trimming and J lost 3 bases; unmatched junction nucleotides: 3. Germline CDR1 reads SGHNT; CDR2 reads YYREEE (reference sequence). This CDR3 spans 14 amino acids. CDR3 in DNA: TGTGCCAGCAGCTCGGGGGGTGACTACAATGAGCAGTTCTTC. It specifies CASSSGGDYNEQFF.

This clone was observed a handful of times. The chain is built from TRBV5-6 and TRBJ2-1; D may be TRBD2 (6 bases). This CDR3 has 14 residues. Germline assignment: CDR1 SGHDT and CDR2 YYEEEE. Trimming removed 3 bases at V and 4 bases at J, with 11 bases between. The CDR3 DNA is TGTGCCAGCAGCTCCGGGACTCCTTACAATGAGCAGTTCTTC. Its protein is CASSSGTPYNEQFF. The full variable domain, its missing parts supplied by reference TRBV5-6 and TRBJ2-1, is DAGVTQSPTHLIKTRGQQVTLRCSPKSGHDTVSWYQQALGQGPQFIFQYYEEEERQRGNFPDRFSGHQFPNYSSELNVNALLLGDSALYLCASSSGTPYNEQFFGPGTRLTVL.

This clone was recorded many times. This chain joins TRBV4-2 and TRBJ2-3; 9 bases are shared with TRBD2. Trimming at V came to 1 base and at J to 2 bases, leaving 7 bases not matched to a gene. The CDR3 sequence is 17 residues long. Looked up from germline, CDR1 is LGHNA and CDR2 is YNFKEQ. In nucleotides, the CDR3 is TGTGCCAGCAGCCAAGGGTTCAGCGGGAGGAACACAGATACGCAGTATTTT. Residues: CASSQGFSGRNTDTQYF.

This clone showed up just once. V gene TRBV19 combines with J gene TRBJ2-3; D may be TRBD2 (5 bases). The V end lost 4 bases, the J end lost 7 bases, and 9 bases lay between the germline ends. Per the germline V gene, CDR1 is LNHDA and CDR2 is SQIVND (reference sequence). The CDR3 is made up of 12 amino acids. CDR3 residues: CASSNRGNTQYF. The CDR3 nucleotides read TGTGCCAGTAGTAACCGAGGGAATACGCAGTATTTT.

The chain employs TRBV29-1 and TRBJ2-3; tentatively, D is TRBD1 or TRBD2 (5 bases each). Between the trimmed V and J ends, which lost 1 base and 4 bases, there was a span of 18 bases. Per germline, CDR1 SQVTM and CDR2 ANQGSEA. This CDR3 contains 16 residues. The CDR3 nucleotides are TGCAGCGTTGAAGGTGTCGACAACGAGGGGTCAGATACGCAGTATTTT. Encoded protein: CSVEGVDNEGSDTQYF.

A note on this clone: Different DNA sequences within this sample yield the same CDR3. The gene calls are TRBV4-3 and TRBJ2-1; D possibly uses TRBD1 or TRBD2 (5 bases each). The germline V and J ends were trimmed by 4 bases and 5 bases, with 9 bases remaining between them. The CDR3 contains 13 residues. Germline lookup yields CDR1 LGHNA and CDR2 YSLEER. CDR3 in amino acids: CASSLRGDNEQFF. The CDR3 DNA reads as TGCGCCAGCAGCCTTAGAGGGGACAATGAGCAGTTCTTC.